This T cell receptor (beta chain) derives from a study of CD8 T cells in Susac syndrome (dated by TCRdb to between 2018 and 2021). General notes on the study: Of the Susac syndrome patients who were sequenced, roughly 8 were in clinical remission while five or six had clinically active disease. At the time of blood withdrawal, Susac syndrome patients were either therapy-naive, taking corticosteroids (with some also receiving IVIg), or on IVIg alone. The study used repertoire sequencing to test whether antigen drove CD8+ T cell activation and differentiation in Susac syndrome. The paper's findings and limits, for the study overall: In the CD4+ T cell repertoire of Susac syndrome patients, clonal expansion was not detected. The study acknowledged that relatively few individuals were included in the TCR sequencing and HLA analysis.

Peripheral blood CD8+ and CD4+ T cells from healthy donors, Susac syndrome patients and multiple sclerosis patients were profiled using high-throughput TCR beta sequencing. Susac syndrome patients met recently defined diagnostic criteria for definite or probable disease. CD8+ TEMRA cells were enriched by FACS, while bulk CD8+ and CD4+ T cells were purified by magnetic negative isolation. Blood was drawn into EDTA tubes, processed within 24 hours, and PBMCs were isolated by density gradient centrifugation. PBMCs intended for TCR sequencing were cryopreserved in liquid nitrogen and thawed later in a water bath at 37 degrees C. A purity of at least 90% was achieved for sorted or isolated CD4+, CD8+ and CD8+ TEMRA cells. Concerning this clonotype: Its antigen has not been determined. Base qualities were left out, and no much larger clone turns up one base away.

The germline V gene specifies SGHDN as CDR1 and FVKESK as CDR2. The CDR3 spans 17 residues, from the cysteine through the phenylalanine. Kept here is only the CDR3 DNA, which spans 51 bases and is read in frame from base 1. Trimmed from V: 4 bases; trimmed from J: 3 bases; junction bases lacking a gene match: 13. RNA was extracted with the RNeasy kit and about 0.45 to 1 ug was reverse transcribed using random hexamers. The immunoSEQ multiplex PCR assay, covering 54 Vbeta and 13 Jbeta segments, was used to amplify TCR beta CDR3 regions. PCR amplification bias was corrected by using a synthetic template baseline for primer optimization and computational correction. As for the original processing: Only productive sequences were kept, with reads annotated to V, D and J genes according to IMGT and analyzed in immunoSEQ Analyzer. Clonality was computed as one minus Shannon entropy normalized by log2 of the number of productive unique sequences. For each patient and control, public and private clones were evaluated among the 100 most prevalent clones. Clones were defined as Susac-specific if absent from the healthy and MS cohorts, from 1052 published viral clones and from other ImmuneACCESS disease sequences. The raw public reads went through TCRdb reprocessing: fastp at Q25, MiXCR clone calling, in-frame beta chains kept. Duplicate CDR3 protein sequences are folded into a single record with the most common DNA and genes. TCRdb's processing, not the authors', yielded these V and J calls. The sample table holds more than 150,000 distinct CDR3 sequences, of which about 95% were seen once. 0.15% to 0.2% of the sample is taken by the ten largest.

The sample was CD4+ T cells from PBMCs. This receptor was taken from a human donor with Susac syndrome. The rearranged chain carries TRBV14 and TRBJ2-7, with 9 middle bases fitting TRBD2. The nucleotide sequence reads as follows: TGTGCCAGCAGCCCCACGCATCGAGCTAGCGGGGTCTACGAGCAGTACTTC. This encodes CASSPTHRASGVYEQYF.